The 7 T cell receptor beta chains in this list originate from one sample, sequenced in a study of T cell changes during pregnancy in multiple sclerosis. Profiled with immunoSEQ multiplex PCR; TCRdb holds only in-frame clones, not every one. The sample lists under 85,000 clones; about 95% were seen once. Sequencing used peripheral blood, obtained in the third trimester of pregnancy. The receptors stem from a female donor with multiple sclerosis, enrolled in a pregnancy study.

The chain couples TRBV19 to TRBJ1-5; D is uncertain. Germline CDR1 is LNHDA and CDR2 is SQIVND (reference sequence). Trimming cost V 8 bases and J 0 bases, with 17 bases left between them. The CDR3 covers 16 residues. In nucleotides, the CDR3 is TGTGCCAGTGACCCCGGTTCGGGATATAGCAATCAGCCCCAGCATTTT. Encoded protein: CASDPGSGYSNQPQHF.

This chain uses TRBV23-1 with TRBJ2-2; tentatively, D is TRBD2 (6 bases). TRBV23-1 qualifies as an ORF whose function is uncertain. Deletions cut 10 bases from V and 5 bases from J, with 17 bases between. The CDR3 length is 14 residues. CDR3 protein: CAMPREAPTGELFF. CDR3 nucleotide sequence: TGCGCCATGCCAAGGGAGGCCCCGACCGGGGAGCTGTTTTTT.

V is TRBV7-9 and J is TRBJ2-1; D is uncertain. Trimming pared 1 base from V and 8 bases from J, leaving 18 bases between. This CDR3 has 16 residues. Germline V gene sequence: CDR1 SEHNR, CDR2 FQNEAQ (reference sequence). CDR3 sequence reads: CASSLVPPLKLDEQFF. In DNA form, the CDR3 reads TGTGCCAGCAGCTTAGTCCCCCCACTCAAGCTTGATGAGCAGTTCTTC.

The chain joins TRBV27 to TRBJ1-6; no clear D. Germline CDR1 and CDR2: MNHEY and SMNVEV (reference sequence). The CDR3 totals 13 residues. With 5 bases removed from V and 11 bases from J, the gap between germline ends came to 13 bases. The CDR3 loop is CASSIQGRPPLHF. The CDR3 DNA follows: TGTGCCAGCAGTATCCAAGGGAGGCCACCCCTCCACTTT.

Details on this clone: An end of the junction differs from the germline gene, which may be a read error. This same CDR3 is encoded by further DNA sequences in the sample. The gene calls are TRBV7-2 and TRBJ1-1; possible D gene TRBD1, 5 bases. This CDR3 region has 13 residues. Germline CDR1 is SGHTA and CDR2 is FQGNSA. The CDR3 coding sequence is TGTGCCAGCAGCCCCCGAGAGGACACTGAGGCTTTCTTT. Translation gives CASSPREDTEAFF.

With regard to this clone: The same CDR3 also results from other DNA sequences found in this sample. The V gene is TRBV18, the J gene TRBJ1-1; the D gene is possibly TRBD1 (5 bases). The V end was cut by 4 bases, the J end by 1 base, with 7 bases between. The V gene's germline CDR1 is KGHSH and CDR2 LQKENI. This CDR3 spans 13 amino acids. The CDR3 here is CASSRGQNTEAFF. CDR3 nucleotides: TGTGCCAGCTCACGGGGCCAGAACACTGAAGCTTTCTTT.

This sequence joins TRBV7-8 and TRBJ1-5; 7 nucleotides line up with TRBD1. CDR3 length equals 16 residues. Germline V gives CDR1 SGHVS, CDR2 FQNEAQ. The trim removed 3 bases at V and 3 bases at J, leaving 8 bases unmatched. In nucleotides, the CDR3 is TGTGCCAGCAGCTTGGGGGACAGACCTACCAATCAGCCCCAGCATTTT. Its translation: CASSLGDRPTNQPQHF.